This T cell receptor (beta chain) originates from a study of CD8 T cells in ankylosing spondylitis. Findings and limits, study-wide: Disease-associated clones were reportedly significantly overrepresented in matched ankylosing spondylitis synovial fluid. Earlier reports found some motif variants in synovial fluid and blood in reactive arthritis. Ankylosing spondylitis blood appeared to carry a characteristic TCR beta motif of several highly homologous variants.

The sample holds a few counts of this clonotype. Its antigen is still unknown. The authors made TCR beta libraries by quantitative 5'-RACE with molecular barcodes. TCRdb used MiXCR to reprocess the 5' RACE reads, holding one entry per CDR3 protein. The data show about 150,000 distinct CDR3 sequences, roughly 30% seen once. CDR1 and CDR2 (germline): SGHTA, FQGNSA. V was cut by 4 bases and J by 0 bases, with 13 bases left in between. The CDR3 has 15 residues. This clonotype was obtained from a male donor with ankylosing spondylitis. The V call is TRBV7-2, the J call TRBJ2-7; a possible D gene is TRBD1 (6 bases). Sequencing was performed on synovial fluid, either unsorted or a sorted T cell fraction (not recorded which). The CDR3 reads CASSSRDKVSYEQYF. The CDR3 nucleotides are TGTGCCAGCAGCTCGAGGGACAAGGTCTCCTACGAGCAGTACTTC.